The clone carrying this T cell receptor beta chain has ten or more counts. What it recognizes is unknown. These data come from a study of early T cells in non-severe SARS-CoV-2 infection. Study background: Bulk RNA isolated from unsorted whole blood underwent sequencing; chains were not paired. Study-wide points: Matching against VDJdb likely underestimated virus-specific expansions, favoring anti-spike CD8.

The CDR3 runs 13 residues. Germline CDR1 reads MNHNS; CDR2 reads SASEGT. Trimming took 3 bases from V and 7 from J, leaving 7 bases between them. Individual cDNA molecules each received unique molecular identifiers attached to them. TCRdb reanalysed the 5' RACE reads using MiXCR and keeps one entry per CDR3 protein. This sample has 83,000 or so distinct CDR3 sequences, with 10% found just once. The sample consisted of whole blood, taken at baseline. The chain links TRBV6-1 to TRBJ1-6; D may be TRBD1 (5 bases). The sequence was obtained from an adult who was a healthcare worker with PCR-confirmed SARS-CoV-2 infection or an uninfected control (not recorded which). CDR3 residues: CASSDGGNSPLHF. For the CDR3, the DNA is TGTGCCAGCAGTGATGGGGGGAATTCACCCCTCCACTTT.